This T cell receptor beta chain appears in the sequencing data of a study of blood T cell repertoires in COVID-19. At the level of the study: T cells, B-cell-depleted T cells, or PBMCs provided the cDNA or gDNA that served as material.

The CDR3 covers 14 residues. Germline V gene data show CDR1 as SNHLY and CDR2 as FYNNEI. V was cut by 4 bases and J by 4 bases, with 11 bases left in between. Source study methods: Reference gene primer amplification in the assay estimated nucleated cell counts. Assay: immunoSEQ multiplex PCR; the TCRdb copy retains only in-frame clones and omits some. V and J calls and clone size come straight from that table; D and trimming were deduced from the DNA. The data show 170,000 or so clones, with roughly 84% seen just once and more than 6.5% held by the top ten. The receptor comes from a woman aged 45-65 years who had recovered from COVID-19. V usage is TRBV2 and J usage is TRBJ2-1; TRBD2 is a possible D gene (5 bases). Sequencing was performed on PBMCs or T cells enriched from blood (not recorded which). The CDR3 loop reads CASSVTDLYNEQFF. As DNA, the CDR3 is TGTGCCAGCAGTGTCACGGACTTATACAATGAGCAGTTCTTC.